This T cell receptor beta chain was captured by sequencing in a study of technical replicates of blood from a handful of donors. Produced via immunoSEQ multiplex PCR; TCRdb's table is partial and in-frame only. The repertoire holds roughly 80,000 clones, 94% seen once, with approximately 0.4% in the top ten. The CDR3 spans 16 residues. Germline V gene sequence: CDR1 SGHTA, CDR2 FQGNSA. V shed 2 bases and J 4 bases; nucleotides not matched to a gene: 8. Sequencing used T cells isolated from PBMCs. The sequence was obtained from a human donor in good health. The chain recombines TRBV7-2 with TRBJ2-1; 7 nucleotides agree with TRBD2. CDR3 amino acids: CASSLTLAVTYNEQFF. The DNA of the CDR3 is TGTGCCAGCAGCTTAACCCTAGCGGTAACGTACAATGAGCAGTTCTTC.